The rows below give T cell receptor beta chains drawn from one sample of a study of control samples from healthy donors and cancer patients. Method: immunoSEQ multiplex PCR; TCRdb's copy keeps in-frame clones and lacks some. The repertoire has over 150,000 clones, about 93% of them found once; the top ten carry around 1.6%. Input material: blood. Receptor source: a man aged 18 to 29 in good health. Both conserved end residues are part of each CDR3. Clone size is given for some rows only: seen once, a few or many times, or a class if the clone is expanded.

TRBV9,once,CASSVGSGPTGELFF
TRBV5-6,-,CASSIGTGGNTIYF
TRBV29-1,-,CSLSFYNEQFF
TRBV19,-,CASSIRQSTDTQYF
TRBV30,-,CACMPRGQFFWNTEAFF
TRBV6-1,-,CASSESYSFPAYNEQFF
TRBV5-1,-,CASSLAGDNYGYTF
TRBV5-1,-,CASSPSTGSTDTQYF
TRBV18,-,CASSPGQNTEAFF
TRBV7-6,-,CASSFAQGADGELFF
TRBV3-1/TRBV3-2,once,CASSNRGNIQYF
TRBV5-1,once,CASSPSSDYGYTF
TRBV7-6,-,CASSLPGQMNTEAFF
TRBV9,-,CASSVERIAGELFF
TRBV23-1,-,CASSHGRPSYEQYF
TRBV19,-,CASSTSTGFQETQYF
TRBV24-1,-,CATSEARGGRYEQYF
TRBV10-3,-,CAISADVRYEQYF
TRBV7-3,-,CASSLDADQPQHF
TRBV2,once,CASSRLAKNIQYF